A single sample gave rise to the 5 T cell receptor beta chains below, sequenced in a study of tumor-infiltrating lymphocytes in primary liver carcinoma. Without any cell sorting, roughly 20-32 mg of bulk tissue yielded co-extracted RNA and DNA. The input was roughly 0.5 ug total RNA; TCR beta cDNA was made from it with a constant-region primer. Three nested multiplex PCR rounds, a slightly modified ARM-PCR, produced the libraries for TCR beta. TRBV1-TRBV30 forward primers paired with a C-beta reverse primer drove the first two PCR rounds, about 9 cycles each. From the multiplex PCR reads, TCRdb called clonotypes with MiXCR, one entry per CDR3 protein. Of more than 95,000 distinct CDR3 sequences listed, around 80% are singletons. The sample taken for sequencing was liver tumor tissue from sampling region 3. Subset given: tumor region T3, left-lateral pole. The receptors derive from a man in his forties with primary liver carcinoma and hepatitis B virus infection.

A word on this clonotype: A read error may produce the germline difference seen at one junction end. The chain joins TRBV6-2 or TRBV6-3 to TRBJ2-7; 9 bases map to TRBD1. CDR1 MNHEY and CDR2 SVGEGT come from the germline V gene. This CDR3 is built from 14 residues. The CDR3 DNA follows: TGTGTCAGCAGCCTCCGGGACAGGGCCCACAAGCAGTATTTC. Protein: CVSSLRDRAHKQYF.

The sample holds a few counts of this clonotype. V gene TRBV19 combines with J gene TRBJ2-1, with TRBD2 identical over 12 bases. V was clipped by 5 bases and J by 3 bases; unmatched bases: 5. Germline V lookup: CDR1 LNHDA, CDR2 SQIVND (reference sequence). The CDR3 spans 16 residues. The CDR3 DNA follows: TGTGCCAGTAGTCCCGGGACTAGCGGGCGCTACAATGAGCAGTTCTTC. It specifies CASSPGTSGRYNEQFF.

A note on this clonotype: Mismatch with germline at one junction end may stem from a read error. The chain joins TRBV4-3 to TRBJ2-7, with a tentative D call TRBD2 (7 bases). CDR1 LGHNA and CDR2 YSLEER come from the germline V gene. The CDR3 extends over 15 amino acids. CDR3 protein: CASSQDRGAGDDQHF. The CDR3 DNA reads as TGCGCCAGCAGCCAAGATAGGGGGGCGGGAGACGATCAACACTTC.

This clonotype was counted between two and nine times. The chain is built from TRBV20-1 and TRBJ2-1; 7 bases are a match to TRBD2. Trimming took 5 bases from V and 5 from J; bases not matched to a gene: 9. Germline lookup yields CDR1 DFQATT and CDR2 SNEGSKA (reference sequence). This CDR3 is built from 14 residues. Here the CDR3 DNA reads TGCAGTGCTCCCGGTGAAGCGGGAAACAATGAGCAGTTCTTC. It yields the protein CSAPGEAGNNEQFF.

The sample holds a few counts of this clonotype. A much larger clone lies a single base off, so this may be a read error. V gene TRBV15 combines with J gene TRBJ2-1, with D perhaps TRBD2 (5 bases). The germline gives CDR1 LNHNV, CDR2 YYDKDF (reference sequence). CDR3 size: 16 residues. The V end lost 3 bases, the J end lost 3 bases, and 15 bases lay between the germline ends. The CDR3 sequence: CATSRTGGRNYNEQFF. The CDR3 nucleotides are TGTGCCACCAGCAGGACTGGCGGGCGTAACTACAATGAGCAGTTCTTC.